This is a list of T cell receptor beta chains from one sample in a study of control samples from healthy donors and cancer patients. Clones were read by immunoSEQ multiplex PCR, and TCRdb kept only the in-frame ones, dropping some. Of fewer than 500,000 clones listed, 90% were seen once; the top ten hold more than 6%. The specimen was PBMCs. All receptors derive from a man aged 40-49 years with head and neck cancer. The CDR3 runs from the conserved cysteine through the conserved F or W. A D gene is named only where the DNA matches it firmly. Part of the rows lack a size; the others show once, few, many or a class for expanded clones.

clone_size,v_call,d_call,j_call,cdr3_nt,cdr3_aa
-,TRBV5-1,-,TRBJ2-7,TGCGCCAGCAGCCCGCCGGACTACCACGAGCAGTACTTC,CASSPPDYHEQYF
-,TRBV5-5,TRBD1,TRBJ1-1,TGTGCCAGCAGCAGAGACAGGGGCTTTATGAACACTGAAGCTTTCTTT,CASSRDRGFMNTEAFF
-,TRBV4-1,-,TRBJ1-2,TGCGCCAGCAGTTACGGGAGGGAGAGCTATGGCTACACCTTC,CASSYGRESYGYTF
-,TRBV10-2,-,TRBJ2-7,TGCGCCAGCAGCGGGCAGGGTGTCGACGAGCAGTACTTC,CASSGQGVDEQYF
-,TRBV19,-,TRBJ2-2,TGTGCCAGCCTGCAGTATTGGGGCACCGGGGAGCTGTTTTTT,CASLQYWGTGELFF
-,TRBV6-4,-,TRBJ1-1,TGTGCCAGCAGACTCCGGCTTAACACTGAAGCTTTCTTT,CASRLRLNTEAFF
-,TRBV10-1,-,TRBJ1-1,TGCGCCAGCAGTGACGGGAGGGGAGGTTGGGGCACTGAAGCTTTCTTT,CASSDGRGGWGTEAFF
once,TRBV18,TRBD2,TRBJ2-3,TGTGCCAGCTCACCACCGGCTAGCGGGATAGATACGCAGTATTTT,CASSPPASGIDTQYF
-,TRBV18,TRBD1,TRBJ1-3,TGTGCCAGCTCACCTATGGGTGACAGGGCCTCTGGAAACACCATATATTTT,CASSPMGDRASGNTIYF
-,TRBV27,-,TRBJ2-1,TGTGCCAGCAGTTTACTAATCGGTGAGCAGTTCTTC,CASSLLIGEQFF
-,TRBV28,TRBD1,TRBJ1-4,TGTGCCAGCAGCCTATCAACCGGGACAGGCGGAGAAAAACTGTTTTTT,CASSLSTGTGGEKLFF
-,TRBV7-3,TRBD2,TRBJ2-1,TGTGCCAGCAGCTTATCCGGGGGGTACGGCAATGAGCAGTTCTTC,CASSLSGGYGNEQFF
-,TRBV18,-,TRBJ2-5,TGTGCCAGCTCACGACGGACAGACCAAGAGACCCAGTACTTC,CASSRRTDQETQYF
-,TRBV28,TRBD1,TRBJ2-7,TGTGCCAGCAGTTCGAACGGACAGGGGCGGTTATACGAGCAGTACTTC,CASSSNGQGRLYEQYF
-,TRBV4-1,TRBD2,TRBJ2-3,TGCGCCAGCAGCCAAGTGACTAGCGGGGTCCTTATGGACACAGATACGCAGTATTTT,CASSQVTSGVLMDTDTQYF
-,TRBV5-6,-,TRBJ1-5,TGTGCCAGCAGCTTTAGGGGATACAATCAGCCCCAGCATTTT,CASSFRGYNQPQHF
-,TRBV27,TRBD2,TRBJ2-1,TGTGCCAGCACTGCGGGAGTGGACTACAATGAGCAGTTCTTC,CASTAGVDYNEQFF
-,TRBV6-5,-,TRBJ1-6,TGTGCCAGCAGCCCACAACACTATAATTCACCCCTCCACTTT,CASSPQHYNSPLHF
-,TRBV28,TRBD2,TRBJ2-1,TGTGCCAGCAGCCCGGGGACTAGCGGAGACAATGAGCAGTTCTTC,CASSPGTSGDNEQFF
-,TRBV14,-,TRBJ2-7,TGTGCCAGCAGCCAAGTGGGCAGGGGCTACGAGCAGTACTTC,CASSQVGRGYEQYF
-,TRBV6-4,-,TRBJ1-2,TGTGCCAGCAGTGCCGGGGCGGAGGGTGGCTATGGCTACACCTTC,CASSAGAEGGYGYTF
-,TRBV7-7,TRBD2,TRBJ2-5,TGTGCTAGCAGCCGGATGGGACTAGCGGGAGGGGAGACCCAGTACTTC,CASSRMGLAGGETQYF
-,TRBV28,-,TRBJ1-1,TGTGCCAGCAGAGCGGGGGACACTGAAGCTTTCTTT,CASRAGDTEAFF
-,TRBV6-2/TRBV6-3,TRBD2,TRBJ2-1,TGTGCCAGCAGTCCCTTCCCGACTAGCGGGGGGAACAATGAGCAGTTCTTC,CASSPFPTSGGNNEQFF
-,TRBV11-2,-,TRBJ1-2,TGTGCCAGCAGCCAAATTGGGTATGGCTACACCTTC,CASSQIGYGYTF
-,TRBV7-6,TRBD2,TRBJ2-7,TGTGCCAGCAGCCCAAGGGCCGGGACTAGCGGGACCTACGAGCAGTACTTC,CASSPRAGTSGTYEQYF
-,TRBV18,TRBD1,TRBJ1-1,TGTGCCAGCTCACTAGGGACAGACCCGGGTAGGGCTGAAGCTTTCTTT,CASSLGTDPGRAEAFF
-,TRBV10-2,TRBD1,TRBJ1-3,TGCGCCAGCAGTGAACAGGGGAGTGGAAACACCATATATTTT,CASSEQGSGNTIYF
-,TRBV12-3/TRBV12-4,-,TRBJ2-7,TGTGCCAGCAGGATAAGCGGAAGCTACGAGCAGTACTTC,CASRISGSYEQYF
-,TRBV4-1,-,TRBJ2-6,TGCGCCAGCGCCATTGCGGGGGCCAACGTCCTGACTTTC,CASAIAGANVLTF
-,TRBV10-2,TRBD2,TRBJ2-2,TGCGCCAGCAGAGAAGGAGCGGGAGGGATGGGCGGCTGGGAGCTGTTTTTT,CASREGAGGMGGWELFF
-,TRBV5-1,-,TRBJ2-2,TGCGCCAGCAGCTTGGAACCGAAAACCACCGGGGAGCTGTTTTTT,CASSLEPKTTGELFF
-,TRBV18,-,TRBJ1-2,TGTGCCAGCTCACCGGACACAGGCCGTAACTATGGCTACACCTTC,CASSPDTGRNYGYTF
-,TRBV14,-,TRBJ1-1,TGTGCCAGCAGCCCAGGGGCCGTAGGAGCTTTCTTT,CASSPGAVGAFF
-,TRBV28,TRBD1,TRBJ1-5,TGTGCCAGCAGTACTCCGACAGGGGGGGCTCAGCCCCAGCATTTT,CASSTPTGGAQPQHF
-,TRBV2,TRBD2,TRBJ2-3,TGTGCCAGCAGTGAATACCGGACTAGCGGGAACACAGATACGCAGTATTTT,CASSEYRTSGNTDTQYF
-,TRBV28,-,TRBJ1-1,TGTGCCAGCAGTTTACCCAGGGACACTGAAGCTTTCTTT,CASSLPRDTEAFF
-,TRBV27,-,TRBJ1-2,TGTGCCAGCAGTTCCCTAGCTAACTATGGCTACACCTTC,CASSSLANYGYTF
-,TRBV10-3,TRBD1,TRBJ1-6,TGTGCCATCAGTGAGCGTCGACAGGGAAGCTCCTATAATTCACCCCTCCACTTT,CAISERRQGSSYNSPLHF
once,TRBV7-2,-,TRBJ1-1,TGTGCCAGCAGCTATGGAAGTGGGGGCGCGGTGGTGGACACTGAAGCTTTCTTT,CASSYGSGGAVVDTEAFF
-,TRBV19,TRBD1,TRBJ1-5,TGTGCCAGTAGGGACAGGGGATCTCAGCCCCAGCATTTT,CASRDRGSQPQHF
-,TRBV6-1,TRBD1,TRBJ2-3,TGTGCCAGCAGTGAAACCCCGAGGGGGCAAGGTACAGATACGCAGTATTTT,CASSETPRGQGTDTQYF
-,TRBV27,-,TRBJ2-1,TGTGCCAGCGGGGGGATGTTCGGGAATGAGCAGTTCTTC,CASGGMFGNEQFF
-,TRBV27,TRBD1,TRBJ2-7,TGTGCCAGCAGTTTGAGACAGGGGAACTCCGAGCAGTACTTC,CASSLRQGNSEQYF